The T cell receptor beta chain under discussion was sequenced for a study of response to subunit inactivated influenza vaccine. Overall study results and limits: The authors proposed limited new T cell recruitment per seasonal influenza vaccination.

TCRdb ran MiXCR on the RT-PCR reads and lists one entry per CDR3 protein. The table includes hundreds of thousands of distinct CDR3 sequences, 25% detected once. This clonotype has only a few counts. Antigen: not known. This receptor was taken from a man aged 50-60 years who received an inactivated influenza vaccine. The material sequenced was CD4+ T cells sorted from PBMCs, taken 4 to 6 days after vaccination.

The CDR3 nucleotides read TGTGCCAGCAGGACTAGCGGTCCCACCGGGGAGCTGTTTTTT. Its protein is CASRTSGPTGELFF. This chain links TRBV12-3 or TRBV12-4 with TRBJ2-2; TRBD2 aligns across 9 bases. The V and J ends lost 6 bases and 4 bases, in that order; junction bases with no gene match: 3. The CDR3 extends over 14 amino acids.